The TCR beta chain under discussion was sequenced for a study of T-cell memory formation after mild COVID-19. This clonotype was seen a few times. A single record per CDR3 protein comes from TCRdb applying MiXCR to the 5' RACE reads. The table lists about 170,000 distinct CDR3 sequences, 13% of them singletons. Looked up from germline, CDR1 is SNHLY and CDR2 is FYNNEI. The CDR3 loop spans 12 amino acids. V gave up 8 bases and J gave up 3 bases; unmatched junction bases: 4. The chain is built from TRBV2 and TRBJ2-7; 7 bases are shared with TRBD2. The sequencing input was PBMCs or a T cell subset sorted from them (not recorded which). The clonotype was recovered from a young man who had mild COVID-19 (a few samples of this study predate the infection). Cell type and time point are not known. The CDR3: CASHPGGYEQYF. The CDR3 DNA sequence: TGTGCCAGCCATCCGGGGGGCTACGAGCAGTACTTC.